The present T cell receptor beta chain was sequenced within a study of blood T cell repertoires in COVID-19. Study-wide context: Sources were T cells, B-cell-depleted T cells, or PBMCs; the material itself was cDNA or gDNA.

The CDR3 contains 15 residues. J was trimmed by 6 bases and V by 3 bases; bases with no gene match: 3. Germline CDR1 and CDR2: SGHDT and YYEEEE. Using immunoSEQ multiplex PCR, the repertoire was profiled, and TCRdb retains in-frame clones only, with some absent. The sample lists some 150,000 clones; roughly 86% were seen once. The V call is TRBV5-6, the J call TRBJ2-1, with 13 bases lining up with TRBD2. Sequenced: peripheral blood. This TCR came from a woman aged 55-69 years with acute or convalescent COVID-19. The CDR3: CASSSRTSGGNEQFF. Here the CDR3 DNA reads TGTGCCAGCAGCTCCAGGACTAGCGGGGGCAATGAGCAGTTCTTC. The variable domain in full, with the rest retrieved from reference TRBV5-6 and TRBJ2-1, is DAGVTQSPTHLIKTRGQQVTLRCSPKSGHDTVSWYQQALGQGPQFIFQYYEEEERQRGNFPDRFSGHQFPNYSSELNVNALLLGDSALYLCASSSRTSGGNEQFFGPGTRLTVL.